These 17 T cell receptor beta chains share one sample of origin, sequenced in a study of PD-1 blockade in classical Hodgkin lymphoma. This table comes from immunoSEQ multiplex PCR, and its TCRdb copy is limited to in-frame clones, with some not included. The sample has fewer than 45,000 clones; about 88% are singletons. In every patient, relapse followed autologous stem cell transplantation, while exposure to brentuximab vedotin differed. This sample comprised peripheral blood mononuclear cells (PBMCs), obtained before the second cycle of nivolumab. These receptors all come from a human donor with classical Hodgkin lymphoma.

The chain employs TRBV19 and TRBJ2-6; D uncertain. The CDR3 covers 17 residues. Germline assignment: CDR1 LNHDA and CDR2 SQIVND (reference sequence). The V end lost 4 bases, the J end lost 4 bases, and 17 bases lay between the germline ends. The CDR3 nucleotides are TGTGCCAGTAGTACGCCCCGCACCGGGCGAGGGGCCAACGTCCTGACTTTC. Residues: CASSTPRTGRGANVLTF. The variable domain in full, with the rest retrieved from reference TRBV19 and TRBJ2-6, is DGGITQSPKYLFRKEGQNVTLSCEQNLNHDAMYWYRQDPGQGLRLIYYSQIVNDFQKGDIAEGYSVSREKKESFPLTVTSAQKNPTAFYLCASSTPRTGRGANVLTFGAGSRLTVL.

The CDR3 loop is CASSLAGGLYEQYF. The CDR3 DNA is TGTGCCAGCAGTTTAGCGGGAGGGTTATACGAGCAGTACTTC. The rearrangement joins TRBV28 to TRBJ2-7, with 9 bases matching TRBD2. This CDR3 is built from 14 residues. The germline gives CDR1 MDHEN, CDR2 SYDVKM. V lost 2 bases and J lost 4; bases outside the gene matches: 3.

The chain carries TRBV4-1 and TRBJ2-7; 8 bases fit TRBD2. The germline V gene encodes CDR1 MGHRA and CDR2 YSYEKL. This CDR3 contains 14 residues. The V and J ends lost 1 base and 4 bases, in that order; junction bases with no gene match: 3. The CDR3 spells CASSQVPSGYEQYF. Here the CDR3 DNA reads TGCGCCAGCAGCCAAGTCCCTAGCGGGTACGAGCAGTACTTC.

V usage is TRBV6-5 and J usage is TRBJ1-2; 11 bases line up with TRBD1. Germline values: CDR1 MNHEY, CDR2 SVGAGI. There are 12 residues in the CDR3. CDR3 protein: CASGQGADGYTF. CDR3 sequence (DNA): TGTGCATCAGGACAGGGGGCGGATGGCTACACCTTC.

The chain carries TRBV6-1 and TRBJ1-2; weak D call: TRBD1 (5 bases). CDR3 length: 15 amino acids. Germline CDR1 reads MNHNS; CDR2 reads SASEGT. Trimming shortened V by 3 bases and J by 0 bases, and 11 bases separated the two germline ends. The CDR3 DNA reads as TGTGCCAGCAGTGAGCTGACGGGACCTAACTATGGCTACACCTTC. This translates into CASSELTGPNYGYTF.

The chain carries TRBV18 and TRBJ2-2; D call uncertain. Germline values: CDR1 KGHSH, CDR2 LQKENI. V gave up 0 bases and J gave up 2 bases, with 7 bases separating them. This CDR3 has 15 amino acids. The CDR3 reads CASSPPGFNTGELFF. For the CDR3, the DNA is TGTGCCAGCTCACCACCTGGCTTTAACACCGGGGAGCTGTTTTTT.

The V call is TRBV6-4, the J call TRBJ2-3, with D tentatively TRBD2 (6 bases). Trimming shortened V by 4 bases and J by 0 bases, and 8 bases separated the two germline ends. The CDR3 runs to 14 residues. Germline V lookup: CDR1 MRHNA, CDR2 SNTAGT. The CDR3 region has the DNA TGTGCCAGCAGTGCCGGGACTAGCACAGATACGCAGTATTTT. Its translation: CASSAGTSTDTQYF.

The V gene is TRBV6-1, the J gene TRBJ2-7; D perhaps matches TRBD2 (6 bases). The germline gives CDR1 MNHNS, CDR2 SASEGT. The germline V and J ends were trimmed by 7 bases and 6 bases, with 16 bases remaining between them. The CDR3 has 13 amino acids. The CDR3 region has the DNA TGTGCCAGCACCTACCGGCAGGGAGGCGAGCAGTACTTC. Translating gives CASTYRQGGEQYF.

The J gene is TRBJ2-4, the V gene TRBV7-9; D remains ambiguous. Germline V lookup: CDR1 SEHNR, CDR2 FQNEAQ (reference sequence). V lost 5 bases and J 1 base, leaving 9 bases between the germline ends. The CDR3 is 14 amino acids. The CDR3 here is CASSVSEAKNIQYF. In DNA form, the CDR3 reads TGTGCCAGCAGCGTTAGTGAGGCCAAAAACATTCAGTACTTC.

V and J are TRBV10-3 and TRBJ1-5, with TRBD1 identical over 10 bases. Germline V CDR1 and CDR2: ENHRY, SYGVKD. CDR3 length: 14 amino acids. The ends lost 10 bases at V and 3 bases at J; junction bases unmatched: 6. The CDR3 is CATSGTGDNQPQHF. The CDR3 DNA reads TGTGCCACTTCCGGGACAGGGGACAATCAGCCCCAGCATTTT.

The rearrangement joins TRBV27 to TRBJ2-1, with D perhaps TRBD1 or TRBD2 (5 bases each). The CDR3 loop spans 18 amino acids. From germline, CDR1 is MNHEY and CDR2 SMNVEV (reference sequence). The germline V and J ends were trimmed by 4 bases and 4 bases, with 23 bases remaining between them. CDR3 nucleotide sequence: TGTGCCAGCAGTTCCTCCCCCGGGACGAGCGATACATACAATGAGCAGTTCTTC. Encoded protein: CASSSSPGTSDTYNEQFF.

The CDR3 bases are TGTGCCAGCAGTGTCACTAGTAGCTCCTACAATGAGCAGTTCTTC. Protein product: CASSVTSSSYNEQFF. The V and J genes are TRBV27 and TRBJ2-1, with TRBD2 as a possible D gene (5 bases). Germline V gives CDR1 MNHEY, CDR2 SMNVEV (reference sequence). This CDR3 contains 15 residues. V lost 5 bases and J lost 0, with 11 bases in between.

The CDR3 loop reads CATSASLSSYEQYF. The CDR3 region has the DNA TGTGCCACCAGCGCGTCTCTGAGCTCCTACGAGCAGTACTTC. The chain uses TRBV15 and TRBJ2-7; no firm D call. The V end lost 5 bases, the J end lost 0 bases, and 11 bases lay between the germline ends. Per germline, CDR1 LNHNV and CDR2 YYDKDF (reference sequence). The CDR3 has 14 residues.

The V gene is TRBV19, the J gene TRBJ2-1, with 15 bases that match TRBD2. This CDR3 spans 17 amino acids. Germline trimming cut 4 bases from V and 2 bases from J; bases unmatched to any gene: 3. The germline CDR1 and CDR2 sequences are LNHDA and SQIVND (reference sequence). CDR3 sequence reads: CASSRGLAGGTYNEQFF. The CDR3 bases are TGTGCCAGTAGTAGGGGACTAGCGGGAGGAACCTACAATGAGCAGTTCTTC.

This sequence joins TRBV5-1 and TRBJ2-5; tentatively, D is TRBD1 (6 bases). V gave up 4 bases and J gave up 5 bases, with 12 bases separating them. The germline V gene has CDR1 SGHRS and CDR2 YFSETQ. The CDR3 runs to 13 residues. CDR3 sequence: CASSLNRVETQYF. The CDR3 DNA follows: TGCGCCAGCAGCCTCAACAGGGTCGAGACCCAGTACTTC.

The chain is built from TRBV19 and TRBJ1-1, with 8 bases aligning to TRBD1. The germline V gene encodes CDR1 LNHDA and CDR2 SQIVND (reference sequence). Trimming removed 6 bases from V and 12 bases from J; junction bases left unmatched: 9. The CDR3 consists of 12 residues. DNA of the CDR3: TGTGCCAGTAGCGAGCGGACAGGGAGGTCTTTCTTT. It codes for CASSERTGRSFF.

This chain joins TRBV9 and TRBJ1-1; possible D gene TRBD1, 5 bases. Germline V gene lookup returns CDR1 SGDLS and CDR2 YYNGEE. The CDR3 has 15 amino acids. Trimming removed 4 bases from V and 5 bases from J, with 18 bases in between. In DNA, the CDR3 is TGTGCCAGCAGCCCAGGTGGGGGGGGTCAGACTGAAGCTTTCTTT. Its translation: CASSPGGGGQTEAFF.